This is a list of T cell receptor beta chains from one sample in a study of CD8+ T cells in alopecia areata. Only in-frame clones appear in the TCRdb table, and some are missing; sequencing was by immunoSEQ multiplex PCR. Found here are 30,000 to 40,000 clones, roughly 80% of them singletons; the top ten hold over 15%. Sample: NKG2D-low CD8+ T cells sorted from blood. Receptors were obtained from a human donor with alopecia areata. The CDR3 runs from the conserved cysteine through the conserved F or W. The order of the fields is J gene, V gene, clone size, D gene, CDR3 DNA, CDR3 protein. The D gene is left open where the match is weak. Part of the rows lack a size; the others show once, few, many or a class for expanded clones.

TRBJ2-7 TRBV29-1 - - TGCAGCGTCGTCGCACATCCGGACGAGCAGTACTTC CSVVAHPDEQYF
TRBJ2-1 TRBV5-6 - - TGTGCCAGCAGCTCCACAGGGCTCGAGGAGCAGTTCTTC CASSSTGLEEQFF
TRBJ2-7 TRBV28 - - TGTGCCAGCGTCTCGGGCCAGGGCTACGAGCAGTACTTC CASVSGQGYEQYF
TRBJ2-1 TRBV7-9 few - TGTGCCAGCAGCAGGCAGGATGAGCAGTTCTTC CASSRQDEQFF
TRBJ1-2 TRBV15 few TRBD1 TGTGCCACCAGTACACTCGGGGACAGCTTCTATGGCTACACCTTC CATSTLGDSFYGYTF
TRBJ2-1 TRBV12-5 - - TGTGCTAGTGGTTTGGGGTTAGGCTTAAGAAATGAGCAGTTCTTC CASGLGLGLRNEQFF
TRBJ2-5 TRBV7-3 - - TGTGCCAGCAGCTTAGGACACCACCAAGAGACCCAGTACTTC CASSLGHHQETQYF
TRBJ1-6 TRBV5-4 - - TGTGCCAGCAGCCTGGGGGCGCGCCCTAATAATTCACCCCTCCACTTT CASSLGARPNNSPLHF
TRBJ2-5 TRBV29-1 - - TGCAGCGTTGATGGGCAGGGGCCTCCGGGGGAGCAGTACTTC CSVDGQGPPGEQYF
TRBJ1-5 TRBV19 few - TGTGCCAGTAGTATAGGGGACTGGGTTCAGCCCCAGCATTTT CASSIGDWVQPQHF
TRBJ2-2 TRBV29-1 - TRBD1 TGCAGCGCCGGACAGGGGGCCGGGGAGCTGTTTTTT CSAGQGAGELFF
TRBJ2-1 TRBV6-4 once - TGTGCCAGCAGTTCGGGACCTCACAATGAGCAGTTCTTC CASSSGPHNEQFF
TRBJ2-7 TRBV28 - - TGTGCCAGCAGCCTGGGAATATATCGGGGGACATTCTACGAGCAGTACTTC CASSLGIYRGTFYEQYF
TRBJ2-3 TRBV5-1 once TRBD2 TGCGCCAGCAGCTGGCAGGGTGTAGCGGGATCAATAGATACGCAGTATTTT CASSWQGVAGSIDTQYF
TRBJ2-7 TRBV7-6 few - TGTGCCAGCAGCTTAGGGGCGGGAAGCTACGAGCAGTACTTC CASSLGAGSYEQYF
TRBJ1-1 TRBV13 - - TGTGCCAGCAGCTTAGTCGGTGATTCTGAAGCTTTCTTT CASSLVGDSEAFF
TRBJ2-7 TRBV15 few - TGTGCCACCAGCAGATTGACAGCCGTCTCCTACGAGCAGTACTTC CATSRLTAVSYEQYF
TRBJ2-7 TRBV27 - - TGTGCCAGCAGTTTACGGGGGTCGGGAGAGCAGTACTTC CASSLRGSGEQYF
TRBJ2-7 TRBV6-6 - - TGTGCCAGCAAAGTTGCTAGCTCCTACGAGCAGTACTTC CASKVASSYEQYF
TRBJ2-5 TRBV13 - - TGTGCCAGCAGCTTACGCACAGTCCAAGAGACCCAGTACTTC CASSLRTVQETQYF
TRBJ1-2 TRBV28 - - TGTGCCAGCAGTTTCGACAACTATGGCTACACCTTC CASSFDNYGYTF
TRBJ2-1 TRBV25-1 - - TGTGCCAGCAGGCCGACAAGGGAGGGACAGAGCTCCTACAATGAGCAGTTCTTC CASRPTREGQSSYNEQFF
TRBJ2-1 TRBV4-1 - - TGCGCCAGCAGCCAAGTCGGTTCCTACAATGAGCAGTTCTTC CASSQVGSYNEQFF
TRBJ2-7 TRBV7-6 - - TGTGCCAGCAGCTTAGGGCAGATTAACTACGAGCAGTACTTC CASSLGQINYEQYF
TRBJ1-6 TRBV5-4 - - TGTGCCAGCAGCTCCAAGCCCGGACCCACCTATAATTCACCCCTCCACTTT CASSSKPGPTYNSPLHF
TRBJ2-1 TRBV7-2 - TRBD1 TGTGCCAGCAGCTTAGAGGGACAGGAGCAGTTCTTC CASSLEGQEQFF
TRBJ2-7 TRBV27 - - TGTGCCAGCAGTCCGGGACTTTCCCGCGACGAGCAGTACTTC CASSPGLSRDEQYF
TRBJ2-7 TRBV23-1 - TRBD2 TGCGCCAGCAGTCAACTTTGCGCCGGGGGGGGCTGCCACGAGCAGTACTTC CASSQLCAGGGCHEQYF
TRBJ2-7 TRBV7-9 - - TGTGCCAGCAGTAGGGACGCCTACGAGCAGTACTTC CASSRDAYEQYF
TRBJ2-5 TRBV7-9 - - TGTGCCAGCAGCCGCCTATTTGGCCCAGAAGAGACCCAGTACTTC CASSRLFGPEETQYF
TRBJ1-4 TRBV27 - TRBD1 TGTGCCAGCAGTTTATTCCCGACAGGGGAGTTAAGAAAACTGTTTTTT CASSLFPTGELRKLFF
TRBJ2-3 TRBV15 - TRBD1 TGTGCCACCAGCATTGGGACAGGGGCGCCAGATACGCAGTATTTT CATSIGTGAPDTQYF
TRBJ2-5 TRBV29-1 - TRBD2 TGCAGCGTTGAGTGGGACTACCAGACCCAGTACTTC CSVEWDYQTQYF
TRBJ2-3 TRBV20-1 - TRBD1 TGCAGTGCTCAGGGGGTCGTGCAGTATTTT CSAQGVVQYF
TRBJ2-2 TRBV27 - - TGTGCCAGCAGTTACGATCTAAATGGCGGGGAGCTGTTTTTT CASSYDLNGGELFF
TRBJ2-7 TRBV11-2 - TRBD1 TGTGCCAGCAGCTGGGACAGGGAATACGAGCAGTACTTC CASSWDREYEQYF
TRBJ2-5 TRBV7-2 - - TGTGCCAGCAGCTTACACTCGTACCAAGAGACCCAGTACTTC CASSLHSYQETQYF
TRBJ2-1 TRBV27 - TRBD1 TGTGCCAGCAGCTTGACAGGGAGCTCCTACAATGAGCAGTTCTTC CASSLTGSSYNEQFF
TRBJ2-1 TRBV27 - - TGTGCCAGCAGCCACGAAACAGGGCATGAGCAGTTCTTC CASSHETGHEQFF
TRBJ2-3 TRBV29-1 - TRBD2 TGCAGCGTTGACGCTAGCGGGAGAGGTGGAGATACGCAGTATTTT CSVDASGRGGDTQYF
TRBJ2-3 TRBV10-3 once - TGTGCCCTAGACAGCCTAACTCATCCTAGCACAGATACGCAGTATTTT CALDSLTHPSTDTQYF
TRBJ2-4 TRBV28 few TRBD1 TGTGCCAGCAGGGACAGGGGTTTAAACATTCAGTACTTC CASRDRGLNIQYF
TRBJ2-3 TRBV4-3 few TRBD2 TGCGCCAGCAGCCAAGATCTAGCGGGGGGGCCAGATACGCAGTATTTT CASSQDLAGGPDTQYF
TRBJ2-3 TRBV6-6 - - TGTGCCAGCTTTAGCGGAGATACGCAGTATTTT CASFSGDTQYF
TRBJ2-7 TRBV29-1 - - TGCAGCATAATAGTAGGCCCCTACGAGCAGTACTTC CSIIVGPYEQYF
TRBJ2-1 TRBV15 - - TGTGCCACCAGCTCCGGGGGGCTGACGGGTAATGAGCAGTTCTTC CATSSGGLTGNEQFF
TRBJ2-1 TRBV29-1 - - TGCAGCGTCTCCGACAATGAGCAGTTCTTC CSVSDNEQFF
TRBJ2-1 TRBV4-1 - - TGCGCCAGCAGCCCCCTAACGAATGAGCAGTTCTTC CASSPLTNEQFF
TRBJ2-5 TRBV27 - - TGTGCCAGCAGTTGGGCAGCCCAAGAGACCCAGTACTTC CASSWAAQETQYF
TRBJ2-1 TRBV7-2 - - TGTGCCAGCAGGCATAGTAGCTCCTACAATGAGCAGTTCTTC CASRHSSSYNEQFF
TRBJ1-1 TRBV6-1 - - TGTGCCAGCAGTGAGACTGACGGACGTATGGAAGCTTTCTTT CASSETDGRMEAFF
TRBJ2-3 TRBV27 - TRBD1 TGTGCCAGCAGTTTTTTGGACAGGGTCGGCACAGATACGCAGTATTTT CASSFLDRVGTDTQYF
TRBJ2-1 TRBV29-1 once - TGCAGCGTTGTGAGTCGGGAGAAGAGTTACAATGAGCAGTTCTTC CSVVSREKSYNEQFF
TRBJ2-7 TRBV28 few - TGTGCCAGCAGTTTGGTAGGCTACGAGCAGTACTTC CASSLVGYEQYF
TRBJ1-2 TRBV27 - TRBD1 TGTGCCAGCAGTTTATCGCATATTAACAGGGGGCATGGCTACACCTTC CASSLSHINRGHGYTF
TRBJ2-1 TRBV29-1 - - TGCAGCGTTGAGGGGTTAAACAATGAGCAGTTCTTC CSVEGLNNEQFF
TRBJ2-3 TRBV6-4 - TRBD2 TGTGCCAGCAGTGAGCGGGGGGGAAGCACAGATACGCAGTATTTT CASSERGGSTDTQYF